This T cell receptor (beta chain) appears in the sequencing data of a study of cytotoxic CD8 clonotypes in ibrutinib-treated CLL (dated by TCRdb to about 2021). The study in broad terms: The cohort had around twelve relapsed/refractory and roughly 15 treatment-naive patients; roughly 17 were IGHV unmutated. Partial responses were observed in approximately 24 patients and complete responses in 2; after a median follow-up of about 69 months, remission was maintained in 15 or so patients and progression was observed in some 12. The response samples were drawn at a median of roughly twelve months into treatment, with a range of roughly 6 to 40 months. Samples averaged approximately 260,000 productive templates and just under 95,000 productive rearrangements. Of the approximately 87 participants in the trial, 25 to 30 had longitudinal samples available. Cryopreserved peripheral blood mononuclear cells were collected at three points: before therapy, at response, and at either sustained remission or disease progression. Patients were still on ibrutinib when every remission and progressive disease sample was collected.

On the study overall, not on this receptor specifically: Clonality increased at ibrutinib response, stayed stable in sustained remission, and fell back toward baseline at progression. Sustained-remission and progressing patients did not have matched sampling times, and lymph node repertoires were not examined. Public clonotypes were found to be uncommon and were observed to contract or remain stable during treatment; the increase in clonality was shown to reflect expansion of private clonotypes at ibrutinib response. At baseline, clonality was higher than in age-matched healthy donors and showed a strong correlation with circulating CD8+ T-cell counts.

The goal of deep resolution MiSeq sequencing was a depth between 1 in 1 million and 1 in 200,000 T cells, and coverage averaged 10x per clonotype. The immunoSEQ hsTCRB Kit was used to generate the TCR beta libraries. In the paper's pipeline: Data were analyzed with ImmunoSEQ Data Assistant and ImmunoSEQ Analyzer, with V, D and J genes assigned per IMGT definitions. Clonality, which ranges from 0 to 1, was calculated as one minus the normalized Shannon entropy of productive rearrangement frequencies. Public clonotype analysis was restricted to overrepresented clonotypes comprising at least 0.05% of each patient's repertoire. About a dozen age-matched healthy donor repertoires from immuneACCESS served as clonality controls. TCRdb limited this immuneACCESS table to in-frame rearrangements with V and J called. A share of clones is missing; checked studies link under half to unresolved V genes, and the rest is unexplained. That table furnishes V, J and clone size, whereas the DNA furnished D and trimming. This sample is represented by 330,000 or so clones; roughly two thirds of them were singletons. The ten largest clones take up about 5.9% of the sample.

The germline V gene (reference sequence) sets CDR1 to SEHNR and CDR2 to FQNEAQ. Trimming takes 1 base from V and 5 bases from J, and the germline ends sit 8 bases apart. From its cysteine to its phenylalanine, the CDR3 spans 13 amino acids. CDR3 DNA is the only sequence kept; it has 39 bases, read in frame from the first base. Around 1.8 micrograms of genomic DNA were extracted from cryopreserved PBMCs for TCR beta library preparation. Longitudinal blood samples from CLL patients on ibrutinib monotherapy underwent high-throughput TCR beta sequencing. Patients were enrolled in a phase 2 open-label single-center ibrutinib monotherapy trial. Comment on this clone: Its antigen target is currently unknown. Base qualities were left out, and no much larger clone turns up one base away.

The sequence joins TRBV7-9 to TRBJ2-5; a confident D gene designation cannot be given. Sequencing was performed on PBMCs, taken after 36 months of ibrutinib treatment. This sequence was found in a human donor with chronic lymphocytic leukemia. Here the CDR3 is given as CASSLGLWETQYF. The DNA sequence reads TGTGCCAGCAGCTTAGGGCTATGGGAGACCCAGTACTTC.